The entry below gives a single T cell receptor beta chain sequence along with its context. The authors plated about 200,000 CFSE-labeled responder cells with about 200,000 irradiated, violet-dye-labeled stimulator cells. Following the reaction, CD3+CD4+ and CD3+CD8+ responders that were proliferating and CFSE-low underwent sorting. This record comes from a study of graft-versus-host responses after intestinal transplantation. The wider study: Multivisceral, liver-intestinal, or isolated intestinal transplants were received by the recipients. Study observations and caveats: Circulating GvH clones peaking coincided with falling HvG clones soon after transplant. Allografts of patients with graft-donor T cell macrochimerism showed high graft-versus-host to host-versus-graft clone ratios.

The method was immunoSEQ multiplex PCR; TCRdb's version includes in-frame clones alone and lacks a portion of them. The sample records more than 12,000 clones, roughly two fifths being singletons. The germline CDR1 and CDR2 sequences are MNHEY and SMNVEV (reference sequence). This CDR3 contains 12 residues. V was trimmed by 2 bases and J by 6 bases, leaving 7 bases between them. The V call is TRBV27, the J call TRBJ1-2; perhaps TRBD1 as D (6 bases). The sample here was alloreactive CD8+ T cells from a mixed lymphocyte reaction culture, taken before intestinal transplant. Subset: CFSE-low proliferating T cells sorted from approximately 6-day pre-transplant mixed lymphocyte reaction (GvH or HvG direction). The clonotype comes from a human patient who received an intestinal transplant. The CDR3 bases are TGTGCCAGCAGTTTAGGGGGCCATGGCTACACCTTC. It encodes CASSLGGHGYTF.